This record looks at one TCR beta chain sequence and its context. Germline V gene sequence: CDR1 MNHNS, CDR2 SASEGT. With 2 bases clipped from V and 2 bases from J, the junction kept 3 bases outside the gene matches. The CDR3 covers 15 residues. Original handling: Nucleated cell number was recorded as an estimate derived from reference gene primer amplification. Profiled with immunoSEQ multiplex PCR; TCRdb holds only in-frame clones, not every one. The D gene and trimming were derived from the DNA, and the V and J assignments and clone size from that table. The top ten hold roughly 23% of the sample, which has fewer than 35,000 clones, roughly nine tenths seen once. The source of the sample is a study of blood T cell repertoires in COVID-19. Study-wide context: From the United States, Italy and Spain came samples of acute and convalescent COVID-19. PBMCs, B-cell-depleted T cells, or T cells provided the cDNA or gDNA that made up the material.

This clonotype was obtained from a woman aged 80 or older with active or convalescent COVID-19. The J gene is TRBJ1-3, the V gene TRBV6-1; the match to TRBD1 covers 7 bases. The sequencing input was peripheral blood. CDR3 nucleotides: TGTGCCAGCAGTGAACTGACAGGGACTGGAAACACCATATATTTT. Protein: CASSELTGTGNTIYF.